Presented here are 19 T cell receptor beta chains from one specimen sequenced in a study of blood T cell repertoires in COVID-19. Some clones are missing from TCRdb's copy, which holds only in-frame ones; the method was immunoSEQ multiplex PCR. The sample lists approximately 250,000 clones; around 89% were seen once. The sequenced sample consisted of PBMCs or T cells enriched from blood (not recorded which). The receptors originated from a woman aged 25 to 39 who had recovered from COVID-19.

In DNA, the CDR3 is TGTGCCAGCAGTGCCACTAGAGGGGGTACGGGGAATCAGCCCCAGCATTTT. This codes for CASSATRGGTGNQPQHF. This chain links TRBV2 with TRBJ1-5; TRBD1 might be the D (6 bases). Trimming shortened V by 4 bases and J by 4 bases, and 20 bases separated the two germline ends. Germline CDR1 and CDR2: SNHLY and FYNNEI. CDR3 length equals 17 residues. Variable domain in full (rest from reference TRBV2 and TRBJ1-5): EPEVTQTPSHQVTQMGQEVILRCVPISNHLYFYWYRQILGQKVEFLVSFYNNEISEKSEIFDDQFSVERPDGSNFTLKIRSTKLEDSAMYFCASSATRGGTGNQPQHFGDGTRLSIL.

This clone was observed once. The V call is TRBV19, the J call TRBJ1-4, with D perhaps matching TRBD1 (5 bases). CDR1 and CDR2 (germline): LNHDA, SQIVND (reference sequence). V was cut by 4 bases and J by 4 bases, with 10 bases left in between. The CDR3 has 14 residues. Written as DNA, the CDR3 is TGTGCCAGTAGTAGCGGGACGGATAATGAAAAACTGTTTTTT. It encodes CASSSGTDNEKLFF.

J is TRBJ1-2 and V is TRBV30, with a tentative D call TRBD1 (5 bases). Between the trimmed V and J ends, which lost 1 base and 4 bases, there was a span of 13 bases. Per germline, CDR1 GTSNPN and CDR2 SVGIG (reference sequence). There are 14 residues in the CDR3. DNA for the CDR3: TGTGCCTGGAGTGGAGTTGGGCAGGGCTATGGCTACACCTTC. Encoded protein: CAWSGVGQGYGYTF.

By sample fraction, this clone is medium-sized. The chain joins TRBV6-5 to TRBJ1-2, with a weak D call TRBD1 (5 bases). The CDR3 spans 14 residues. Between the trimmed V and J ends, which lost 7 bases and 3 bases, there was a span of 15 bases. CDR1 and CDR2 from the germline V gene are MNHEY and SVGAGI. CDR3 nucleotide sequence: TGTGCCAGCACCAACCGCGGGGGATACTATGGCTACACCTTC. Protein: CASTNRGGYYGYTF.

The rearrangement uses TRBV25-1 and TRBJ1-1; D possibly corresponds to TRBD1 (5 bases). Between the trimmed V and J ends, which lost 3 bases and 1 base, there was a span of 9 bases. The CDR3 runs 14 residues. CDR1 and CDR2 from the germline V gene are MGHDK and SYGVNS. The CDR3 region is CASSEGRGNTEAFF. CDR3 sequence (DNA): TGTGCCAGCAGTGAGGGGCGGGGGAACACTGAAGCTTTCTTT.

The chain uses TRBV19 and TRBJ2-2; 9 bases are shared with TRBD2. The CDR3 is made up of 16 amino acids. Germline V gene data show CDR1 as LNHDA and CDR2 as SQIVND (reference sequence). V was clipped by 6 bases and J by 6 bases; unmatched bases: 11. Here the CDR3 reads CASSPLAGGPPGELFF. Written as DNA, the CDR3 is TGTGCCAGTAGCCCTCTCGCGGGAGGGCCCCCCGGGGAGCTGTTTTTT.

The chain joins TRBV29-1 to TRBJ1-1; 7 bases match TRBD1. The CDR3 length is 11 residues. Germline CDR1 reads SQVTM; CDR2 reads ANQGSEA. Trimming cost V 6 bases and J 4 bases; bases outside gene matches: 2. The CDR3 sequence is CSVYRGTEAFF. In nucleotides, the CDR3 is TGCAGCGTATACAGGGGCACTGAAGCTTTCTTT.

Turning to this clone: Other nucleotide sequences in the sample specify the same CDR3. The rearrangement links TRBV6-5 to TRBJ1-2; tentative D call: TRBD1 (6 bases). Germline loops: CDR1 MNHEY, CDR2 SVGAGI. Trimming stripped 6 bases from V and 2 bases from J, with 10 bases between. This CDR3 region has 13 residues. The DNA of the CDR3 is TGTGCCAGCAGAGAGACAGGAAACTATGGCTACACCTTC. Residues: CASRETGNYGYTF.

DNA for the CDR3: TGTGCCAGCAGTAAGGGACAGGGGAGATCACCCCTCCACTTT. Translated: CASSKGQGRSPLHF. The chain has TRBV6-5 and TRBJ1-6, with 10 bases aligning to TRBD1. CDR1 and CDR2 from the germline V gene are MNHEY and SVGAGI. Trimming removed 5 bases from V and 10 bases from J; junction bases left unmatched: 5. The length of the CDR3 is 14 residues.

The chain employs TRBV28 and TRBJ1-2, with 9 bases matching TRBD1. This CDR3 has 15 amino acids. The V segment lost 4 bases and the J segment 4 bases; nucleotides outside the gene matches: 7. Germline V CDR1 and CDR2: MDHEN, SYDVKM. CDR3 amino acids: CASSSPGQGTYGYTF. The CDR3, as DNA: TGTGCCAGCAGTTCACCGGGACAGGGCACCTATGGCTACACCTTC.

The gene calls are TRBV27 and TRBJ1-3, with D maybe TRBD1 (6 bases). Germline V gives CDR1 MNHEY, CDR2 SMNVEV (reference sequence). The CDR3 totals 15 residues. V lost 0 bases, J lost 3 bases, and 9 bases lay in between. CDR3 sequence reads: CASSLSSGHGNTIYF. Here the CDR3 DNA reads TGTGCCAGCAGTTTATCGTCGGGACATGGAAACACCATATATTTT.

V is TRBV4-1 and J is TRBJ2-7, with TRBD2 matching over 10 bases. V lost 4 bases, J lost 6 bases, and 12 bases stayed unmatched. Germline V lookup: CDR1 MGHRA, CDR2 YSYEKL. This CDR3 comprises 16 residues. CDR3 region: CASSRETSGSRGEQYF. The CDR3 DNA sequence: TGCGCCAGCAGCCGAGAGACTAGCGGGTCTCGGGGCGAGCAGTACTTC.

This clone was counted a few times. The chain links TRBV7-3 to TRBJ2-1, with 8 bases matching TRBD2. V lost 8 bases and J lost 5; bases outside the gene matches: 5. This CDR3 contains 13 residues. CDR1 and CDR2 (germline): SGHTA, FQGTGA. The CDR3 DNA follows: TGTGCCAGCGGAACTAGCGGAAACAATGAGCAGTTCTTC. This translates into CASGTSGNNEQFF.

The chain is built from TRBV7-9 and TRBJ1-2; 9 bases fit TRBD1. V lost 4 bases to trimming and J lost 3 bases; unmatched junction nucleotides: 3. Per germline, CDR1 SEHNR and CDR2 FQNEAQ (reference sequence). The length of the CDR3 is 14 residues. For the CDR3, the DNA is TGTGCCAGCAGCTGGGGACAGGGAGACTATGGCTACACCTTC. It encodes CASSWGQGDYGYTF.

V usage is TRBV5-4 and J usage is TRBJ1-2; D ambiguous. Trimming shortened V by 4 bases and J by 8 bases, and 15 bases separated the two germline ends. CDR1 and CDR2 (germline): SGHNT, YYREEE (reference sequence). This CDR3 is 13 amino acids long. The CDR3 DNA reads TGTGCCAGCAGCGCTGCCCTAGGAGGCGGCTACACCTTC. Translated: CASSAALGGGYTF.

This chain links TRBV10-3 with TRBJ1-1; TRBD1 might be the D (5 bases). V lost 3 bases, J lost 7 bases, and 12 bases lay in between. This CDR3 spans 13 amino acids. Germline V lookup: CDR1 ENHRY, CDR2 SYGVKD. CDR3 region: CAISDKTGFEAFF. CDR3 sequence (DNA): TGTGCCATCAGTGATAAAACAGGCTTTGAAGCTTTCTTT.

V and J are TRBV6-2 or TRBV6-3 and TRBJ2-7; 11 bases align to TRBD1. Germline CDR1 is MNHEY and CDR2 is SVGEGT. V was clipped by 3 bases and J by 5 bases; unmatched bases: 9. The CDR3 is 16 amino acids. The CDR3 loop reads CASSYRGTGGGNEQYF. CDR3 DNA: TGTGCCAGCAGTTATCGCGGGACAGGGGGGGGCAACGAGCAGTACTTC.

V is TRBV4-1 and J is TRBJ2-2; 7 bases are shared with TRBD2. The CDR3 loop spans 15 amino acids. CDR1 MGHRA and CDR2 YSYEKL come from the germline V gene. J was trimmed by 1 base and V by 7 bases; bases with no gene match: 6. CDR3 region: CASTLPGGNTGELFF. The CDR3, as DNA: TGCGCCAGCACCCTACCGGGGGGGAACACCGGGGAGCTGTTTTTT.

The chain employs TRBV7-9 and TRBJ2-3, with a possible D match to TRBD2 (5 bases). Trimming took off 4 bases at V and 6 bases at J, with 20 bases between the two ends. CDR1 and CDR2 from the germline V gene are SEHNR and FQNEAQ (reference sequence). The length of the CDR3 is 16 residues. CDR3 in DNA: TGTGCCAGCAGCTCCAGAAACCAGGACTCGGTGGATACGCAGTATTTT. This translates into CASSSRNQDSVDTQYF.